This TCR beta chain was obtained from a study of read filtering for tumor transcriptome and immune sequencing. Study-wide context: By R-ISS, stages I, II and III held 8, 16 and 7 patients. Overall study results and limits: IR-seq captured clonotypes deeper and more reliably than RNA-seq. Correlation between methods rose after single-read clonotypes were removed.

This clonotype was observed at least ten times. Its specificity is unknown. The library was built from roughly 400 ng RNA with molecular barcoded adaptors for alpha/delta and beta/gamma chains. One entry per CDR3 protein results from TCRdb running MiXCR on the reads. The repertoire includes 93,000 or so distinct CDR3 sequences, 20% to 25% of them detected once, and about 10% sits in the top ten. The CDR3 has 14 amino acids. The V and J ends lost 2 bases and 5 bases respectively, with 11 bases between them. CDR1 and CDR2 (germline): SGHRS, YFSETQ. The TCR was taken from a donor at least 40 years old with multiple myeloma. The chain uses TRBV5-1 and TRBJ2-1; TRBD2 is a possible D gene (6 bases). The sample consisted of a population of CD138-negative cells sorted from bone marrow. The CDR3 nucleotides are TGCGCCAGCAGCTTCCTGGGGGGACACAATGAGCAGTTCTTC. Translating gives CASSFLGGHNEQFF. Full variable domain (outside the CDR3, taken from reference TRBV5-1 and TRBJ2-1): KAGVTQTPRYLIKTRGQQVTLSCSPISGHRSVSWYQQTPGQGLQFLFEYFSETQRNKGNFPGRFSGRQFSNSRSEMNVSTLELGDSALYLCASSFLGGHNEQFFGPGTRLTVL.